The 5 T cell receptor beta chains presented below share a single source sample, sequenced in a study of esophageal squamous cell carcinoma under preoperative chemotherapy. TCRdb re-analysed the PCR reads in MiXCR, keeping a single row per CDR3 protein. There are 34,000 or so distinct CDR3 sequences in the sample; 40% to 65% occur only once, and roughly 20% lies in the top ten. The time point here: after preoperative PTX-NDP chemotherapy. The specimen was obtained from a patient given preoperative chemotherapy. The receptors were gathered from a human donor with esophageal squamous cell carcinoma. The donor label of this sample is uncertain.

The chain employs TRBV7-2 and TRBJ2-5; D might be TRBD1 (6 bases). The DNA matches TRBJ2-1 better at its end, which makes the J call doubtful. The germline V gene has CDR1 SGHTA and CDR2 FQGNSA. There are 14 residues in the CDR3. CDR3 in amino acids: CASSLGQGRETQFF. The CDR3 nucleotides read TGTGCCAGCAGCTTAGGCCAGGGGCGAGAGACCCAGTTCTTC.

For this clonotype: Germline and junction disagree at one end, which may indicate a read error. The rearrangement uses TRBV6-2 or TRBV6-3 and TRBJ2-3; D could derive from TRBD1 or TRBD2 (5 bases each). In germline, CDR1 is MNHEY, CDR2 SVGEGT. CDR3 length: 15 residues. The CDR3 loop is CARGVGARDGDTQYF. The CDR3 nucleotides read TGTGCCAGGGGGGTCGGGGCGCGAGACGGAGATACGCAGTATTTC.

The rearrangement uses TRBV7-8 and TRBJ2-1; D possibly corresponds to TRBD2 (6 bases). Germline assignment: CDR1 SGHVS and CDR2 FQNEAQ. The V end was cut by 7 bases, the J end by 9 bases, with 22 bases between. The CDR3 spans 15 residues. The CDR3 protein is CASTLPDREQGEQFF. In DNA form, the CDR3 reads TGTGCCAGCACTCTCCCGGACCGGGAGCAGGGTGAGCAGTTCTTC.

Turning to this clonotype: The junction departs from the called germline gene at one end, perhaps through a read error. The rearrangement links TRBV7-8 to TRBJ2-5, with a possible D match to TRBD2 (6 bases). The CDR3 is 16 amino acids. The germline V gene encodes CDR1 SGHVS and CDR2 FQNEAQ. As DNA, the CDR3 is TGTGCCAGCAGGGACCTCGCGGGGCGTCCCGGTGAGACCCAGTATTTC. Its protein is CASRDLAGRPGETQYF.

Details on this clonotype: One end of the junction fails to match germline, which may point to a read error. The chain links TRBV7-6 to TRBJ2-3, with 7 bases fitting TRBD2. This CDR3 contains 14 residues. CDR1 SGHVS and CDR2 FNYEAQ come from the germline V gene. The CDR3 bases are TGCGCCAGCAGGTGGGGGGGGGTCACAAATATGCAGTATTTT. Translation: CASRWGGVTNMQYF.